This T cell receptor (beta chain) was profiled in a study of blood T cell repertoires in COVID-19. Repertoires were generated with immunoSEQ multiplex PCR, while TCRdb's copy carries only in-frame clones and drops some. The data contain 60,000 to 65,000 clones, around 77% of them singletons. The sequence was obtained from a woman in her 70s with COVID-19, enrolled during active disease. The sample taken for sequencing was peripheral blood.

CDR3 region: CASSLRSSGEGETQYF. The CDR3 nucleotides are TGTGCCAGCAGCTTACGGAGTAGCGGGGAGGGGGAGACCCAGTACTTC. The chain uses TRBV7-3 and TRBJ2-5; 8 nucleotides line up with TRBD2. Germline CDR1 reads SGHTA; CDR2 reads FQGTGA. The CDR3 loop spans 16 amino acids. With 2 bases clipped from V and 5 bases from J, the junction kept 10 bases outside the gene matches.